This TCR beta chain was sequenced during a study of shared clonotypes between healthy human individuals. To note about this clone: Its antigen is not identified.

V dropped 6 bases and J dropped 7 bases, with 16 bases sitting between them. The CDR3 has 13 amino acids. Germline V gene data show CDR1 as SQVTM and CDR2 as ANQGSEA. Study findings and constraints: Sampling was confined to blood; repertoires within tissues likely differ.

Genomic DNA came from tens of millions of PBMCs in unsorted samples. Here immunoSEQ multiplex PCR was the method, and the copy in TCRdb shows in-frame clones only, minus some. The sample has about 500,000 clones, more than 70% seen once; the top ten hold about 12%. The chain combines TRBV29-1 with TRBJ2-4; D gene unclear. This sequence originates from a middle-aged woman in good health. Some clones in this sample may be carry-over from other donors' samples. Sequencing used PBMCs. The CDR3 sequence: CSVVRSQGNIQYF. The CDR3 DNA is TGCAGCGTAGTACGGTCCCAAGGGAACATTCAGTACTTC.